One sample yielded the 23 T cell receptor beta chains listed below, sequenced in a study of blood T cell repertoires in COVID-19. The method was immunoSEQ multiplex PCR; TCRdb's version includes in-frame clones alone and lacks a portion of them. The table includes roughly 260,000 clones, 80% to 95% detected once. The sequenced material came from PBMCs or T cells enriched from blood (not recorded which). The source of these receptors is a woman under 30 who had recovered from COVID-19.

The chain employs TRBV11-2 and TRBJ1-1; TRBD1 might be the D (6 bases). Germline V CDR1 and CDR2: SGHAT, FQNNGV. The CDR3 length is 15 residues. V lost 5 bases to trimming and J lost 0 bases, with 13 bases between them. The CDR3 nucleotides are TGTGCCAGCAGCAACCCCGGGACACTGAACACTGAAGCTTTCTTT. Translation: CASSNPGTLNTEAFF.

The CDR3 sequence: CASSFFGTGADTQYF. Here the CDR3 DNA reads TGTGCCAGCAGCTTCTTCGGGACAGGGGCAGATACGCAGTATTTT. V gene TRBV7-2 combines with J gene TRBJ2-3, with TRBD1 matching over 10 bases. This CDR3 is 15 amino acids long. CDR1 is SGHTA and CDR2 is FQGNSA in the germline V gene. The V and J ends lost 3 bases and 4 bases, in that order; junction bases with no gene match: 4. Drawing the rest from reference TRBV7-2 and TRBJ2-3, the complete variable domain is GAGVSQSPSNKVTEKGKDVELRCDPISGHTALYWYRQSLGQGLEFLIYFQGNSAPDKSGLPSDRFSAERTGGSVSTLTIQRTQQEDSAVYLCASSFFGTGADTQYFGPGTRLTVL.

The rearrangement uses TRBV5-4 and TRBJ2-2; 8 bases agree with TRBD1. Trimming cost V 3 bases and J 6 bases; bases outside gene matches: 1. Germline V gives CDR1 SGHNT, CDR2 YYREEE (reference sequence). The CDR3 runs 13 residues. The CDR3 bases are TGTGCCAGCAGCTCAGGGGGCGCCGGGGAGCTGTTTTTT. Translation: CASSSGGAGELFF.

The chain has TRBV7-8 and TRBJ1-4; TRBD1 matches 8 bases. In germline, CDR1 is SGHVS, CDR2 FQNEAQ. V gave up 5 bases and J gave up 7 bases; unmatched junction bases: 6. The length of the CDR3 is 14 residues. CDR3: CASSPRGQGEKLFF. For the CDR3, the DNA is TGTGCCAGCAGCCCCAGGGGGCAGGGTGAAAAACTGTTTTTT.

The V gene is TRBV3-1 (or the pseudogene TRBV3-2), the J gene TRBJ1-5, with D tentatively TRBD1 (5 bases). With 0 bases removed from V and 9 bases from J, the gap between germline ends came to 15 bases. CDR1 is LGHDT, CDR2 YNNKEL, per germline (reference sequence). This CDR3 contains 15 residues. CDR3 sequence: CASSQDGGTIWPQHF. For the CDR3, the DNA is TGTGCCAGCAGCCAAGATGGCGGGACGATTTGGCCCCAGCATTTT.

The chain joins TRBV9 to TRBJ1-2, with unresolved D. The CDR3 contains 18 residues. CDR1 is SGDLS and CDR2 is YYNGEE in the germline V gene. The V end lost 0 bases, the J end lost 0 bases, and 18 bases lay between the germline ends. The CDR3 DNA is TGTGCCAGCAGCGTAGGGCTGTGGGCGACGCCTCCTAACTATGGCTACACCTTC. Translating gives CASSVGLWATPPNYGYTF.

Remarks on this clone: Within the sample, other DNA sequences also encode this same CDR3. V and J are TRBV27 and TRBJ2-1; 10 bases are shared with TRBD2. The J segment lost 2 bases and the V segment lost 0 bases, leaving 1 base of the junction unmatched. Germline loops: CDR1 MNHEY, CDR2 SMNVEV (reference sequence). This CDR3 contains 16 residues. CDR3 in DNA: TGTGCCAGCAGTTTATCGGGACTAGCGCCCTACAATGAGCAGTTCTTC. Protein product: CASSLSGLAPYNEQFF.

V gene TRBV3-1 (or the pseudogene TRBV3-2) combines with J gene TRBJ2-7; 11 bases align to TRBD2. After removal of 4 bases from V and 0 bases from J, the junction contained 8 bases not matched to a gene. In germline, CDR1 is LGHDT, CDR2 YNNKEL (reference sequence). This CDR3 is 17 amino acids long. The CDR3: CASSPGTSGIFSYEQYF. In nucleotides, the CDR3 is TGTGCCAGCAGCCCCGGGACTAGCGGAATTTTCTCCTACGAGCAGTACTTC.

V is TRBV11-3 and J is TRBJ2-1; unclear D gene. Trimming took 7 bases from V and 8 from J, leaving 12 bases between them. From germline, CDR1 is SGHNT and CDR2 YENEEA. The CDR3 contains 12 residues. The chain's CDR3 is CASTPGGDEQFF. CDR3 sequence (DNA): TGTGCCAGCACCCCGGGTGGCGATGAGCAGTTCTTC. Together with reference TRBV11-3 and TRBJ2-1, the CDR3 gives the full variable domain: EAGVVQSPRYKIIEKKQPVAFWCNPISGHNTLYWYLQNLGQGPELLIRYENEEAVDDSQLPKDRFSAERLKGVDSTLKIQPAELGDSAVYLCASTPGGDEQFFGPGTRLTVL.

This chain connects TRBV6-5 to TRBJ2-2, with D maybe TRBD1 (5 bases). The germline V and J ends were trimmed by 9 bases and 0 bases, with 11 bases remaining between them. CDR3 size: 14 residues. In germline, CDR1 is MNHEY, CDR2 SVGAGI. The CDR3 region has the DNA TGTGCCAGTAGGGGAACCGCGAACACCGGGGAGCTGTTTTTT. This sequence encodes CASRGTANTGELFF.

The genes are TRBV7-9 and TRBJ2-1; D may be TRBD1 (5 bases). CDR3 length: 12 residues. Trimming removed 1 base from V and 7 bases from J, with 5 bases in between. Looked up from germline, CDR1 is SEHNR and CDR2 is FQNEAQ (reference sequence). In nucleotides, the CDR3 is TGTGCCAGCAGCTTAGAGGGGAATGAGCAGTTCTTC. Protein product: CASSLEGNEQFF.

This clone was observed a few times. The rearrangement joins TRBV29-1 to TRBJ2-1; D possibly corresponds to TRBD2 (6 bases). Germline V gene sequence: CDR1 SQVTM, CDR2 ANQGSEA. The V and J ends lost 4 bases and 3 bases respectively, with 10 bases between them. The CDR3 is 13 residues long. DNA of the CDR3: TGCAGCGTTGGGGTTAGCGGCTACAATGAGCAGTTCTTC. Amino acids: CSVGVSGYNEQFF.

The rearrangement uses TRBV9 and TRBJ2-7; TRBD1 matches at 9 bases. The ends lost 3 bases at V and 2 bases at J; junction bases unmatched: 6. The germline V gene has CDR1 SGDLS and CDR2 YYNGEE. The CDR3 loop spans 15 amino acids. The CDR3 DNA reads as TGTGCCAGCAGCGCACAGACAGGGGGGACCTACGAGCAGTACTTC. It translates to CASSAQTGGTYEQYF. The entire variable domain, with the rest obtained from reference TRBV9 and TRBJ2-7, is as follows: DSGVTQTPKHLITATGQRVTLRCSPRSGDLSVYWYQQSLDQGLQFLIQYYNGEERAKGNILERFSAQQFPDLHSELNLSSLELGDSALYFCASSAQTGGTYEQYFGPGTRLTVT.

The chain is built from TRBV7-8 and TRBJ2-7; 7 nucleotides agree with TRBD1. V was pared by 5 bases and J by 2 bases, with 6 bases of the junction left unmatched. This CDR3 comprises 14 residues. Germline assignment: CDR1 SGHVS and CDR2 FQNEAQ. DNA for the CDR3: TGTGCCAGCAGCCCCCCGGGACAGCCCTACGAGCAGTACTTC. This translates into CASSPPGQPYEQYF.

This chain uses TRBV2 with TRBJ1-1, with D possibly being TRBD1 (5 bases). The CDR3 totals 14 residues. V shed 6 bases and J shed 8 bases, with 19 bases lying between them. Per the germline V gene, CDR1 is SNHLY and CDR2 is FYNNEI. The CDR3 sequence: CASSISQVGTEAFF. The CDR3 DNA reads as TGTGCCAGCAGCATATCACAGGTGGGCACAGAAGCTTTCTTT. Based on the CDR3 plus reference TRBV2 and TRBJ1-1, the full variable domain is EPEVTQTPSHQVTQMGQEVILRCVPISNHLYFYWYRQILGQKVEFLVSFYNNEISEKSEIFDDQFSVERPDGSNFTLKIRSTKLEDSAMYFCASSISQVGTEAFFGQGTRLTVV.

This clone was counted a single time. The chain has TRBV6-1 and TRBJ1-2; 8 nucleotides align to TRBD1. Germline values: CDR1 MNHNS, CDR2 SASEGT. V gave up 2 bases and J gave up 8 bases; unmatched junction bases: 13. The CDR3 covers 16 residues. The CDR3 is CASSEMTGEFGLGYTF. The CDR3 DNA follows: TGTGCCAGCAGTGAAATGACAGGGGAATTTGGCTTAGGCTACACCTTC.

This clone was seen more than once but under ten times. The CDR3, as DNA: TGTGCCAGCAGCCCGGGACTAGCGGGATTGGCGGAGACCCAGTACTTC. As protein: CASSPGLAGLAETQYF. V gene TRBV25-1 combines with J gene TRBJ2-5; 13 bases are shared with TRBD2. The J segment lost 5 bases and the V segment lost 6 bases, leaving 9 bases of the junction unmatched. CDR1 is MGHDK, CDR2 SYGVNS, per germline. The CDR3 loop spans 16 amino acids.

In this sample, this clone turned up once. The chain links TRBV11-2 to TRBJ1-3; TRBD1 aligns across 9 bases. This CDR3 spans 15 amino acids. The V segment lost 1 base and the J segment 4 bases; nucleotides outside the gene matches: 2. Germline values: CDR1 SGHAT, CDR2 FQNNGV. As DNA, the CDR3 is TGTGCCAGCAGCTTAGGGACAGGGGAAGGAAACACCATATATTTT. Its protein product is CASSLGTGEGNTIYF. The complete variable domain, with remaining parts taken from reference TRBV11-2 and TRBJ1-3, reads EAGVAQSPRYKIIEKRQSVAFWCNPISGHATLYWYQQILGQGPKLLIQFQNNGVVDDSQLPKDRFSAERLKGVDSTLKIQPAKLEDSAVYLCASSLGTGEGNTIYFGEGSWLTVV.

The chain couples TRBV19 to TRBJ1-2, with unresolved D. This CDR3 comprises 12 residues. Germline V gene lookup returns CDR1 LNHDA and CDR2 SQIVND (reference sequence). V lost 4 bases and J lost 8, with 11 bases in between. This CDR3 is CASSTEAGGYTF. The CDR3 DNA reads TGTGCCAGTAGTACGGAAGCCGGGGGCTACACCTTC.

On this clone: Compared with germline, one end of the junction differs, possibly owing to a read error. This sequence joins TRBV29-1 and TRBJ2-7; TRBD2 might be the D (5 bases). CDR1 SQVTM and CDR2 ANQGSEA come from the germline V gene. The CDR3 spans 11 residues. CDR3 region: CSVEDRRGEIF. As DNA, the CDR3 is TGCAGCGTTGAAGATCGCCGGGGAGAAATCTTC.

The chain links TRBV3-1 (or the pseudogene TRBV3-2) to TRBJ2-7; a weak D match, TRBD2 (6 bases). The length of the CDR3 is 14 residues. The germline V and J ends were trimmed by 5 bases and 9 bases, with 20 bases remaining between them. Germline-derived CDR1 and CDR2 are LGHDT and YNNKEL (reference sequence). The chain's CDR3 is CASSLTGTSSWQYF. Here the CDR3 DNA reads TGTGCCAGCAGCTTGACCGGGACTTCTAGTTGGCAGTACTTC.

V usage is TRBV4-1 and J usage is TRBJ2-2; 11 nucleotides line up with TRBD2. The CDR3 contains 16 residues. CDR1 is MGHRA, CDR2 YSYEKL, per germline. The V segment lost 4 bases and the J segment 6 bases; nucleotides outside the gene matches: 7. Here the CDR3 DNA reads TGCGCCAGCAGCCCATTACTAGCGGGAGCCTCCGGGGAGCTGTTTTTT. Translation gives CASSPLLAGASGELFF.

This chain connects TRBV18 to TRBJ2-1, with 8 nucleotides matching TRBD1. The CDR3 length is 14 residues. Looked up from germline, CDR1 is KGHSH and CDR2 is LQKENI. V lost 0 bases and J lost 10; bases outside the gene matches: 5. The chain's CDR3 is CASSPPHDRGEQFF. The DNA for the CDR3 is TGTGCCAGCTCACCACCGCATGACAGGGGCGAGCAGTTCTTC.